This T cell receptor beta chain was sequenced in a study of Graves' ophthalmopathy and Graves' hyperthyroidism. CDR1 and CDR2 (germline): ENHRY, SYGVKD. The V and J ends lost 4 bases and 7 bases, in that order; junction bases with no gene match: 11. The CDR3 extends over 15 amino acids. This clonotype was observed at least ten times. As the template, RNA transcripts were used to amplify TCR beta CDR3 regions. HTBI-primed first-round RT-PCR preceded second-round multiplex PCR. One entry per CDR3 protein results from TCRdb running MiXCR on the multiplex PCR reads. In the table there are about 550,000 distinct CDR3 sequences, under 45% of which are singletons.

The rearrangement uses TRBV10-3 and TRBJ1-2; 8 bases are a match to TRBD1. The sequence came from an adult man with Graves' hyperthyroidism. The sequencing sample was made of peripheral blood or thyroid tissue (not recorded which). The CDR3 nucleotides are TGTGCCATCAGTGCTCAGGGGGCTCCTCTCTCTGGCTACACCTTC. This translates into CAISAQGAPLSGYTF.